These 28 T cell receptor beta chains came from one sample sequenced in a study of blood T cells in healthy people across ages. Together with a sample-barcoded 5' primer, a J-beta primer mix was included in a second PCR lasting about 7 to 11 cycles. MiXCR was run by TCRdb on the 5' RACE reads, yielding one entry per CDR3 protein. The table shows 650,000 to 800,000 distinct CDR3 sequences, with under 45% occurring only once. The sequenced sample consisted of blood. All receptors come from a man aged 55 to 70 in good health.

The V gene is TRBV15, the J gene TRBJ2-1, with 9 nucleotides matching TRBD1. The trim removed 9 bases at V and 6 bases at J, leaving 9 bases unmatched. This CDR3 comprises 14 residues. CDR1 and CDR2 (germline): LNHNV, YYDKDF (reference sequence). The CDR3 DNA follows: TGTGCCACTTGGGGACAGGGAAAGAGCAATGAGCAGTTCTTC. It encodes CATWGQGKSNEQFF.

The chain combines TRBV7-8 with TRBJ2-5; D might be TRBD1 or TRBD2, each matching 6 bases. This CDR3 contains 15 residues. In germline, CDR1 is SGHVS, CDR2 FQNEAQ. V shed 5 bases and J shed 5 bases, with 18 bases lying between them. The CDR3 bases are TGTGCCAGCAGCCACATCGGGGGCGCGACGGAGACCCAGTACTTC. Protein sequence: CASSHIGGATETQYF.

The J gene is TRBJ2-5, the V gene TRBV6-1; D is unclear. The germline V gene has CDR1 MNHNS and CDR2 SASEGT. This CDR3 comprises 13 residues. The ends were cut back, 7 bases at V and 2 bases at J, with 11 bases in the middle. CDR3 DNA sequence: TGTGCCAGCACGGTCACTATGCAAGAGACCCAGTACTTC. This translates into CASTVTMQETQYF.

The CDR3 here is CASGDGIRQGSNSPLHF. DNA for the CDR3: TGCGCCAGCGGGGACGGAATAAGACAGGGCAGTAATTCACCCCTCCACTTT. The V gene is TRBV5-1, the J gene TRBJ1-6; 7 bases line up with TRBD1. V lost 7 bases to trimming and J lost 6 bases; unmatched junction nucleotides: 16. The germline V gene encodes CDR1 SGHRS and CDR2 YFSETQ. The CDR3 sequence is 17 residues long.

The chain employs TRBV6-2 or TRBV6-3 and TRBJ2-1; unclear D gene. Trimming removed 8 bases at V and 5 bases at J, with 16 bases between. CDR1 and CDR2 from the germline V gene are MNHEY and SVGEGT. The CDR3 sequence is 14 residues long. CDR3 in DNA: TGTGCCAGCCAGTTGGCCCTAGGGAACAATGAGCAGTTCTTC. It translates to CASQLALGNNEQFF.

This clonotype was seen a few times. V and J are TRBV20-1 and TRBJ2-7; D call uncertain. V gave up 3 bases and J gave up 1 base, with 10 bases separating them. This CDR3 is 13 amino acids long. Germline lookup yields CDR1 DFQATT and CDR2 SNEGSKA (reference sequence). CDR3 sequence: CSARFPTSYEQYF. The CDR3 DNA sequence: TGCAGTGCTAGGTTCCCTACATCCTACGAGCAGTACTTC.

About this clonotype: One end of the junction does not line up with germline, which may come from a read error. The chain has TRBV7-7 and TRBJ2-1, with D tentatively TRBD2 (6 bases). The CDR3 is 15 residues long. Germline CDR1 and CDR2: SSHAT and FNYEAQ (reference sequence). For the CDR3, the DNA is TGTGCTAGCAGCTTAGTTCTAGCGCAGAACAATGGGCAGTTCTTC. As protein: CASSLVLAQNNGQFF.

V gene TRBV6-2 or TRBV6-3 combines with J gene TRBJ2-1, with 7 bases matching TRBD2. The V segment lost 2 bases and the J segment 8 bases; nucleotides outside the gene matches: 6. The CDR3 is 14 amino acids. Germline values: CDR1 MNHEY, CDR2 SVGEGT. Written as DNA, the CDR3 is TGTGCCAGCAGTTACCTGACTAGCCGCGATGAGCAGTTCTTC. It specifies CASSYLTSRDEQFF.

V usage is TRBV3-1 and J usage is TRBJ2-7; possibly TRBD2 for D (5 bases). CDR3 length: 14 residues. Germline lookup yields CDR1 LGHDT and CDR2 YNNKEL (reference sequence). V dropped 3 bases and J dropped 8 bases, with 17 bases sitting between them. The CDR3 DNA sequence: TGTGCCAGCAGCCAGAGGGAAGGGTGGTACAAGCAGTACTTC. Protein sequence: CASSQREGWYKQYF.

This clonotype was picked up one time. The junction departs from the called germline gene at one end, perhaps through a read error. V and J are TRBV6-6 and TRBJ2-3; TRBD2 matches at 10 bases. The CDR3 consists of 15 residues. Looked up from germline, CDR1 is MNHNY and CDR2 is SVGAGI (reference sequence). The CDR3 nucleotides are TGTGCCAACAGTCCAGCGGGGGGGCGGACAGATACGCAGTATTTT. It encodes CANSPAGGRTDTQYF.

This clonotype has a handful of counts. The chain is built from TRBV6-1 and TRBJ2-1; D possibly corresponds to TRBD2 (6 bases). This CDR3 region has 14 residues. CDR1 and CDR2 (germline): MNHNS, SASEGT. V lost 2 bases and J 14 bases, leaving 19 bases between the germline ends. This CDR3 is CASSEIPGTRIKFF. The DNA of the CDR3 is TGTGCCAGCAGTGAAATTCCAGGGACTCGGATAAAGTTCTTC.

The chain uses TRBV2 and TRBJ2-7; 8 positions match TRBD1. The J segment lost 2 bases and the V segment lost 6 bases, leaving 6 bases of the junction unmatched. This CDR3 has 14 residues. CDR1 is SNHLY and CDR2 is FYNNEI in the germline V gene. This CDR3 is CASRARGLTYEQYF. The CDR3 coding sequence is TGTGCCAGCAGGGCCAGGGGGCTAACCTACGAGCAGTACTTC.

The chain links TRBV15 to TRBJ2-5; 9 bases line up with TRBD1. Germline CDR1 LNHNV, CDR2 YYDKDF (reference sequence). Losses at the gene ends were 1 base for V and 5 bases for J; bases not matched to a gene: 8. The CDR3 extends over 16 amino acids. In DNA, the CDR3 is TGTGCCACCAGCAGAGCCGGGACAGGGATAAGGGAGACCCAGTACTTC. Protein product: CATSRAGTGIRETQYF.

This clonotype was recorded a few times. This rearrangement joins TRBV10-3 to TRBJ2-7, with TRBD2 identical over 14 bases. V trimming: 4 bases; J trimming: 4 bases; junction bases outside the gene matches: 3. The germline CDR1 and CDR2 sequences are ENHRY and SYGVKD. CDR3 size: 15 residues. The CDR3 bases are TGTGCCATCAGTGCTGGGACTAGCGGGGGTTACGAGCAGTACTTC. It codes for CAISAGTSGGYEQYF.

This sequence joins TRBV5-1 and TRBJ2-5; D tentatively reads TRBD1 or TRBD2 (6 bases each). The germline V gene has CDR1 SGHRS and CDR2 YFSETQ. There are 14 residues in the CDR3. V lost 0 bases and J lost 5, with 11 bases in between. The CDR3 loop is CASSLDGGDETQYF. CDR3 nucleotides: TGCGCCAGCAGCTTGGACGGGGGCGACGAGACCCAGTACTTC.

This sequence joins TRBV25-1 and TRBJ1-6, with no clear D. This CDR3 spans 18 amino acids. Germline values: CDR1 MGHDK, CDR2 SYGVNS. The germline V and J ends were trimmed by 6 bases and 6 bases, with 24 bases remaining between them. This chain's CDR3 is CASSHTPPLPSPNSPLHF. The CDR3 coding sequence is TGTGCCAGCAGCCATACACCCCCTCTTCCCAGCCCTAATTCACCCCTCCACTTT.

This clonotype has just one count. This clone may be a read error of a much larger clone one base away. The chain is built from TRBV4-3 and TRBJ2-7; TRBD1 matches at 7 bases. This CDR3 is built from 14 residues. The germline V gene encodes CDR1 LGHNA and CDR2 YSLEER. V shed 4 bases, J shed 7 bases, and the junction held 10 bases outside the gene matches. CDR3 in amino acids: CASSPRQGINEQYF. CDR3 sequence (DNA): TGCGCCAGCAGCCCTCGACAGGGTATCAATGAGCAGTACTTC.

This clonotype was found once. This chain connects TRBV24-1 to TRBJ2-5; D gene unclear. The J call is doubtful: the DNA matches TRBJ2-1 better. The CDR3 is made up of 13 amino acids. Germline CDR1 reads KGHDR; CDR2 reads SFDVKD. DNA of the CDR3: TGTGCCACCAGTGATTTTCGATCAGAGACCCAGTTCTTC. It translates to CATSDFRSETQFF.

This chain joins TRBV20-1 and TRBJ2-5; D tentatively fits TRBD1 or TRBD2 (6 bases each). In germline, CDR1 is DFQATT, CDR2 SNEGSKA (reference sequence). With 6 bases removed from V and 4 bases from J, the gap between germline ends came to 21 bases. The CDR3 totals 15 residues. The CDR3 loop is CSAEDRRGGGETQYF. In DNA form, the CDR3 reads TGCAGTGCGGAGGATCGCAGGGGAGGCGGAGAGACCCAGTACTTC.

In this sample, this clonotype turned up a few times. The genes are TRBV29-1 and TRBJ2-7; D unclear. This CDR3 spans 14 amino acids. Trimming removed 4 bases from V and 2 bases from J, with 15 bases in between. CDR1 is SQVTM and CDR2 is ANQGSEA in the germline V gene. The DNA for the CDR3 is TGCAGCGTTGCATTTAGTGACCGGACCTACGAGCAGTACTTC. Its translation: CSVAFSDRTYEQYF.

This clonotype was seen only a few times. This chain connects TRBV20-1 to TRBJ2-7; D remains unclear. CDR1 and CDR2 from the germline V gene are DFQATT and SNEGSKA (reference sequence). V dropped 7 bases and J dropped 0 bases, with 13 bases sitting between them. CDR3 length equals 13 residues. This chain's CDR3 is CSGIGRNSYEQYF. The CDR3 nucleotides are TGCAGTGGTATCGGGCGGAACTCCTACGAGCAGTACTTC.

This clonotype was found a few times. The rearrangement uses TRBV7-9 and TRBJ1-1; D is unclear. The germline V gene encodes CDR1 SEHNR and CDR2 FQNEAQ (reference sequence). V lost 1 base and J lost 5, with 20 bases in between. This CDR3 has 17 amino acids. This CDR3 is CASSLEPLRLTGTEAFF. DNA for the CDR3: TGTGCCAGCAGCTTAGAGCCCCTCAGATTGACTGGGACTGAAGCTTTCTTT.

The chain employs TRBV20-1 and TRBJ2-4, with 7 bases that match TRBD1. Germline V gives CDR1 DFQATT, CDR2 SNEGSKA (reference sequence). This CDR3 region has 15 residues. The J segment lost 1 base and the V segment lost 3 bases, leaving 6 bases of the junction unmatched. CDR3 protein: CSASDRAIAKNIQYF. The CDR3 DNA follows: TGCAGTGCTAGCGACAGGGCAATTGCCAAAAACATTCAGTACTTC.

The chain recombines TRBV7-3 with TRBJ2-2; D could derive from TRBD1 or TRBD2 (6 bases each). CDR1 and CDR2 from the germline V gene are SGHTA and FQGTGA. Trimming took off 5 bases at V and 5 bases at J, with 15 bases between the two ends. CDR3 length equals 15 residues. The CDR3 DNA reads as TGTGCCAGCAGCCCTGGACGGGGGCGGACCGGGGAGCTGTTTTTT. Protein: CASSPGRGRTGELFF.

This clonotype has a single count. The CDR3 is CSVEVSGKDTQYF. The CDR3, as DNA: TGCAGCGTTGAAGTTTCAGGGAAAGATACGCAGTATTTT. The rearrangement joins TRBV29-1 to TRBJ2-3; the D gene is possibly TRBD1 (5 bases). Germline CDR1 reads SQVTM; CDR2 reads ANQGSEA. This CDR3 spans 13 amino acids. The germline V and J ends were trimmed by 1 base and 5 bases, with 10 bases remaining between them.

The V gene is TRBV12-3 or TRBV12-4, the J gene TRBJ2-3; 11 bases match TRBD2. CDR3 length: 17 residues. Losses at the gene ends were 1 base for V and 2 bases for J; bases not matched to a gene: 5. The CDR3 nucleotides read TGTGCCAGCAGTTTAGGCGCGACTAGCGGGAACACAGATACGCAGTATTTT. Protein: CASSLGATSGNTDTQYF.

This clonotype was seen more than once but under ten times. The chain combines TRBV20-1 with TRBJ1-2; D is undetermined. Germline-derived CDR1 and CDR2 are DFQATT and SNEGSKA (reference sequence). Trimming cost V 8 bases and J 8 bases, with 15 bases left between them. This CDR3 comprises 11 residues. DNA for the CDR3: TGCAGTATAGACAAATCTGGCGGCTACACCTTC. The encoded protein is CSIDKSGGYTF.

This clonotype was seen more than once but under ten times. CDR3 region: CASISGSEQFF. The CDR3 nucleotides read TGTGCCAGTATATCCGGGAGTGAGCAGTTCTTC. The rearrangement links TRBV27 to TRBJ2-1, with D tentatively TRBD2 (6 bases). The CDR3 covers 11 residues. The V gene lost 9 bases and the J gene lost 9 bases, with 12 bases spanning the gap. CDR1 is MNHEY and CDR2 is SMNVEV in the germline V gene (reference sequence).